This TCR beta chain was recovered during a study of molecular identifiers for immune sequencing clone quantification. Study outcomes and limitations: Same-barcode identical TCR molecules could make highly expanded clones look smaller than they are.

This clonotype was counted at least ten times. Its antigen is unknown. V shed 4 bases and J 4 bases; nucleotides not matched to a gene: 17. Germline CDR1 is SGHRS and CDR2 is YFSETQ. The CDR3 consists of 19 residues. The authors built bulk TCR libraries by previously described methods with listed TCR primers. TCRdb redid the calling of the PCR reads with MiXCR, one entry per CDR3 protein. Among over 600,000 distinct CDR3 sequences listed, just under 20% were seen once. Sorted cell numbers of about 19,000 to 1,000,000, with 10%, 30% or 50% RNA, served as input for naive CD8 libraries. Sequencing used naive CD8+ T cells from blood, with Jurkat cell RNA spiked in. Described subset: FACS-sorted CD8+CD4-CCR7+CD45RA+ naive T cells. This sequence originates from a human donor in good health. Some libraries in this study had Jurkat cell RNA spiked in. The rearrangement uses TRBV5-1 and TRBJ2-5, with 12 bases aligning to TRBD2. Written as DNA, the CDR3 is TGCGCCAGCAGCCCCCCTTACCTAGCGGGAGGGCTAGCAGGAGAGACCCAGTACTTC. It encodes CASSPPYLAGGLAGETQYF.